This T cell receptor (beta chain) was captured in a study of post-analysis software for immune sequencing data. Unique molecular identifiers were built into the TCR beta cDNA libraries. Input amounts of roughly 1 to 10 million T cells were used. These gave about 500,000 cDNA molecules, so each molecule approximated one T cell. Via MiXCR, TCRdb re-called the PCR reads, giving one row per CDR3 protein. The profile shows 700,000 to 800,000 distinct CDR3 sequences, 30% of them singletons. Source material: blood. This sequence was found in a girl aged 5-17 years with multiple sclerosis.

The CDR3 nucleotides are TGCAGTGCGGCCCGGGGCGGAACGAACTACGAGCAGTACTTC. Protein: CSAARGGTNYEQYF. The chain links TRBV20-1 to TRBJ2-7; D may be TRBD1 or TRBD2 (5 bases each). From germline, CDR1 is DFQATT and CDR2 SNEGSKA (reference sequence). Trimming pared 6 bases from V and 3 bases from J, leaving 18 bases between. The CDR3 is made up of 14 amino acids.